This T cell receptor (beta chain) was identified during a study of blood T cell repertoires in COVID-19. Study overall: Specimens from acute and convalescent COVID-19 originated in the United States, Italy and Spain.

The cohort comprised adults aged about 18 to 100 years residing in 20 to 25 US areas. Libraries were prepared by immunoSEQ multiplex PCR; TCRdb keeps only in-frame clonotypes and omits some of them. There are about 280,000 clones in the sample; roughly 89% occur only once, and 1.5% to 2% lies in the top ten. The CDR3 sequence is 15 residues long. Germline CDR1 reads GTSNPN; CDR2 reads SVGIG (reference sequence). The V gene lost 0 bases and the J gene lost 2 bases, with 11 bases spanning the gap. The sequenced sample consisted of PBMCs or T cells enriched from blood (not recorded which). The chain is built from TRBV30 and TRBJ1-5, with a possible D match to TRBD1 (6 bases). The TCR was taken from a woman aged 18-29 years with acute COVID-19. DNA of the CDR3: TGTGCCTGGAGTGTACCGGCAGGGGGCAATCAGCCCCAGCATTTT. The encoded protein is CAWSVPAGGNQPQHF.